The T cell receptor beta chain under discussion was sequenced for a study of T cell responses to AZD1222 COVID-19 vaccine (dated by TCRdb to the early 2020s). Turning to the overall study: AZD1222 recipients with second doses at about 4 weeks or about 12 weeks were pooled, because spike-specific TCR depth and breadth did not differ between schedules. TCR sequencing covered more than 230 trial participants: 200 to 210 given two doses of AZD1222 and around 26 given two doses of MenACWY control vaccine. Trial participants were enrolled by age into 18-55, 56-69 and 70-plus year subgroups, with approximately 150, 28 and 58 TCR-sequenced participants respectively.

General conclusions and limits of the study: Only a handful of AZD1222 recipients were SARS-CoV-2 seropositive at baseline, limiting conclusions about previously exposed vaccinees. The 56-69-year group was small, and its depth increase did not reach significance, likely because of low power. No day 14 peak-response samples were available, so repertoires were characterized only after the peak T cell response. The vaccine-associated CD4 TCRs covered the entire spike protein, and the dominant responses fell in regions 160-218 and 743-854. Reportedly, close to half of the unique spike-specific TCRs recognized epitopes lying outside the regions that are mutated in the B.1.351 and B.1.1.7 variants. Participants were mostly white British and included more females than males, and it was suggested by the authors that clonal diversity may have been underestimated. Spike-specific TCR breadth and depth rose significantly after two AZD1222 doses compared with day 0 and with MenACWY recipients.

The CDR3 runs 14 amino acids, cysteine and phenylalanine included. Of the read, only the CDR3 DNA is kept; its 42 bases are in frame from base 1. Between the V and J ends, shortened by 3 bases and 11 bases respectively, the junction contains 14 bases. CDR1 and CDR2 are read off the germline V gene (reference sequence) as MNHEY and SMNVEV. The CDR3 regions of human TCRbeta chains were analyzed by immunosequencing. Regarding the original processing steps: Repertoire TCRs were matched against a reference library of SARS-CoV-2-specific TCRs generated with the MIRA antigen-specificity platform. Breadth was defined as the fraction of unique TCRs that were SARS-CoV-2-associated, and depth was defined as the fraction of total T cells that were SARS-CoV-2-associated. Using the MIRA data, each spike-specific TCR was assigned both to the spike region to which the TCR was reactive and to a CD4 or CD8 class. Log10-transformed breadth and depth values were compared by one-way ANOVA with Sidak's multiple comparisons tests. What TCRdb holds here is the immuneACCESS table cut down to in-frame rearrangements. Part of the clones is not present; checked against another copy, under half of the missing clones reflect an unresolved V gene, and the others are unexplained. The V and J calls and clone size were taken over from that table, and D and trimming were inferred from the DNA. The sample table records about 83,000 clones; 86% of these occur just once. Approximately 9% of the sample comes from the top ten.

Per the publication, the time point label means: baseline before first vaccination. Samples from vaccinated people were obtained from the UK trials COV001 and COV002, which included a single-blind randomized controlled phase 2/3 trial of AZD1222 (ChAdOx1 nCoV-19) in healthy adults. For TCRbeta chain sequencing, PBMC samples from trial participants were taken at day 0 and at day 28 after the second dose. Comments on this clone: The specificity of this receptor is unknown. No base-level quality is on record; no much larger clone is a single base apart.

The sequencing used peripheral blood, collected on day 0 of AZD1222 vaccination. Recombination joined TRBV27 with TRBJ1-6; perhaps TRBD1 is the D gene, with 5 bases matching. The receptor's source is an adult in good health. The DNA sequence is TGTGCCAGCAGTTTGGGGGGAATGGTGACACCCCTCCACTTT. It codes for CASSLGGMVTPLHF.